This T cell receptor (beta chain) emerged from a study of regulatory T cells in long-lasting Graves disease. Turning to the study itself: A definition of persistent Graves' disease required over 5 years of antithyroid drugs plus positive TSH receptor antibodies.

This clonotype was seen more than once but under ten times. Time point described: persistent/refractory GD, antithyroid drugs over 5 years with positive TRAb. The TCR library was made from RNA extracted from PBMCs. This CDR3 is built from 10 residues. V gave up 5 bases and J gave up 2 bases, with 3 bases separating them. Germline V lookup: CDR1 GTSNPN, CDR2 SVGIG (reference sequence). HTBI primers from iRepertoire and Arm-PCR of CDR3 regions yielded the TCR beta libraries. One entry per CDR3 protein, called by TCRdb with MiXCR from the multiplex PCR reads. The sample records 300,000 to 500,000 distinct CDR3 sequences, less than 25% being singletons.

The V and J genes are TRBV30 and TRBJ2-5; D not certain. The TCR originated in a female donor with Graves disease. The specimen was peripheral blood mononuclear cells (PBMCs), collected when the disease was refractory, from a patient treated with antithyroid drugs. Here the CDR3 DNA reads TGTGCCTGGGGTCAAGAGACCCAGTACTTC. This sequence encodes CAWGQETQYF.